This T cell receptor beta chain was found in a study of human T cells and chemical hapten exposure. The study, taken as a whole, reports: Controls formed significantly fewer large CDR3 similarity clusters than expanded TCRs did.

Sample time point: patch test 1, 2 weeks after DPC sensitization. The treatment denotes: therapeutic diphenylcyclopropenone sensitization with weekly scalp DPC. The study enrolled 18 to 70-year-old alopecia patients suitable for DPC. Single cDNA molecules in the library carried unique molecular identifiers attached during preparation. In the original workflow: Per sample, the median was about 88,000 TCRs, with values from about 22,000 to 700,000. Each CDR3 protein gets one entry after TCRdb re-called the RACE reads with MiXCR. TCRdb, not the authors, supplied the V and J calls. The sample holds tens of thousands of distinct CDR3 sequences, about 10% seen once. This clonotype was observed many times. Its antigen is not known. The germline CDR1 and CDR2 sequences are PRHDT and FYEKMQ (reference sequence). Trimming took 6 bases from V and 0 from J, leaving 8 bases between them. The CDR3 is 13 residues long.

The rearrangement links TRBV13 to TRBJ1-1; the D is unclear. The receptor's source is a woman in her sixties with alopecia areata. Some clones in this sample may be carry-over from other donors' samples. The source was whole blood, collected in connection with sensitization to the hapten diphenylcyclopropenone (DPC). CDR3 protein: CASSYYMNTEAFF. The CDR3 DNA sequence: TGTGCCAGCAGTTACTACATGAACACTGAAGCTTTCTTT.